The following is a T cell receptor beta chain sequence with its context. Its antigen is unknown. Across several immunoSEQ plates, the genomic DNA of each subset was split evenly. Data came from immunoSEQ multiplex PCR; TCRdb stores just in-frame clones and leaves some out. Here the sample spans more than 2 million clones, around 93% being singletons. CDR1 and CDR2 from the germline V gene are MNHEY and SMNVEV (reference sequence). The CDR3 is 14 residues long. With 3 bases clipped from V and 3 bases from J, the junction kept 2 bases outside the gene matches. As defined, naive CD8 cells were CD45RO-negative and positively selected for CCR7, with terminally differentiated effector memory CD45RA+ cells excluded. These data come from a study of shared clonotypes between healthy human individuals. Study context: The donor group consisted of two women and a few men, aged 18 to 49. Study conclusions and caveats: Sampling covered blood only; tissue repertoires likely differ.

The TCR sequence derives from a man aged 18 to 30 in good health. Some clones in this sample may be carry-over from other donors' samples. The material sequenced was naive CD8+ T cells from PBMCs. The V gene is TRBV27, the J gene TRBJ2-5; 9 positions match TRBD2. The CDR3 DNA sequence: TGTGCCAGCAGTTTCATAGCGGGAGAAGAGACCCAGTACTTC. Protein sequence: CASSFIAGEETQYF.